The 20 T cell receptor beta chains below all came from one sample that was sequenced in a study of blood T cells in healthy people across ages. PCR was performed a second time for 7 to 11 cycles using a sample-barcoded 5' primer and a J-beta primer mix. One entry per CDR3 protein, called by TCRdb with MiXCR from the 5' RACE reads. The sample holds approximately 700,000 distinct CDR3 sequences, approximately 30% seen once. Sequencing used blood. These receptors came from an elderly woman in good health.

This clonotype was recorded a few times. The chain joins TRBV6-1 to TRBJ1-1; D is unresolved. There are 14 residues in the CDR3. V shed 2 bases and J shed 4 bases, with 11 bases lying between them. The germline V gene has CDR1 MNHNS and CDR2 SASEGT. This CDR3 is CASSERLTITEAFF. The CDR3 nucleotides are TGTGCCAGCAGTGAAAGATTGACAATCACTGAAGCTTTCTTT.

This clonotype was counted many times. The V gene is TRBV20-1, the J gene TRBJ2-7, with no clear D. Trimming stripped 4 bases from V and 3 bases from J, with 10 bases between. This CDR3 region has 12 residues. Germline lookup yields CDR1 DFQATT and CDR2 SNEGSKA (reference sequence). CDR3 DNA: TGCAGTGCTAAAGTTGACCTCTACGAGCAGTACTTC. It codes for CSAKVDLYEQYF.

The chain links TRBV20-1 to TRBJ2-1, with 11 bases matching TRBD2. There are 14 residues in the CDR3. The V gene's germline CDR1 is DFQATT and CDR2 SNEGSKA (reference sequence). After removal of 4 bases from V and 4 bases from J, the junction contained 3 bases not matched to a gene. CDR3 nucleotide sequence: TGCAGTGCTAAGACTAGCGGGATGTACAATGAGCAGTTCTTC. It translates to CSAKTSGMYNEQFF.

This clonotype was seen repeatedly, ten times or more. The rearrangement links TRBV29-1 to TRBJ1-2, with 9 bases lining up with TRBD1. With V trimmed by 5 bases and J by 2 bases, 6 bases remained unmatched. From germline, CDR1 is SQVTM and CDR2 ANQGSEA. This CDR3 comprises 14 residues. The CDR3 here is CSVSDRGTNYGYTF. CDR3 coding DNA: TGCAGCGTTTCAGACAGGGGGACGAACTATGGCTACACCTTC. Full variable domain (rest looked up from reference TRBV29-1 and TRBJ1-2): SAVISQKPSRDICQRGTSLTIQCQVDSQVTMMFWYRQQPGQSLTLIATANQGSEATYESGFVIDKFPISRPNLTFSTLTVSNMSPEDSSIYLCSVSDRGTNYGYTFGSGTRLTVV.

This clonotype was found a few times. The chain uses TRBV20-1 and TRBJ1-4; D not certain. The ends were cut back, 6 bases at V and 7 bases at J, with 12 bases in the middle. This CDR3 region has 12 residues. From germline, CDR1 is DFQATT and CDR2 SNEGSKA (reference sequence). CDR3 sequence: CSATPPPEKLFF. The CDR3 region has the DNA TGCAGTGCAACCCCCCCCCCTGAAAAACTGTTTTTT.

J is TRBJ2-3 and V is TRBV3-1, with D possibly matching TRBD1 (6 bases). Germline CDR1 is LGHDT and CDR2 is YNNKEL (reference sequence). Trimming stripped 2 bases from V and 4 bases from J, with 13 bases between. The CDR3 sequence is 15 residues long. CDR3 sequence: CASSQMTQGADTQYF. CDR3 DNA sequence: TGTGCCAGCAGCCAAATGACACAGGGCGCAGATACGCAGTATTTT.

The rearrangement joins TRBV2 to TRBJ2-7; no clear D. CDR1 SNHLY and CDR2 FYNNEI come from the germline V gene. There are 13 residues in the CDR3. The ends were cut back, 3 bases at V and 2 bases at J, with 8 bases in the middle. The CDR3 region is CASSDVGPYEQYF. The DNA of the CDR3 is TGTGCCAGCAGTGACGTAGGTCCCTACGAGCAGTACTTC. Full variable domain (outside the CDR3, taken from reference TRBV2 and TRBJ2-7): EPEVTQTPSHQVTQMGQEVILRCVPISNHLYFYWYRQILGQKVEFLVSFYNNEISEKSEIFDDQFSVERPDGSNFTLKIRSTKLEDSAMYFCASSDVGPYEQYFGPGTRLTVT.

This clonotype was detected many times. The chain carries TRBV20-1 and TRBJ1-5; D perhaps matches TRBD1 (6 bases). The CDR3 length is 14 residues. Deletions cut 6 bases from V and 4 bases from J, with 16 bases between. The V gene's germline CDR1 is DFQATT and CDR2 SNEGSKA (reference sequence). The CDR3 reads CSANRASVNQPQHF. DNA of the CDR3: TGCAGTGCAAACAGGGCCTCTGTGAATCAGCCCCAGCATTTT.

The chain employs TRBV20-1 and TRBJ2-7, with D perhaps being TRBD1 or TRBD2 (5 bases each). Germline V lookup: CDR1 DFQATT, CDR2 SNEGSKA (reference sequence). CDR3 size: 16 residues. V dropped 0 bases and J dropped 4 bases, with 19 bases sitting between them. The CDR3 DNA follows: TGCAGTGCTAGAGACCTGAGCAGAGCTGAGGGGTACGAGCAGTACTTC. It encodes CSARDLSRAEGYEQYF.

Details on this clonotype: Given a much more abundant clone one base away, this may be a read error. The chain has TRBV30 and TRBJ2-7; 8 bases align to TRBD2. V shed 2 bases and J 7 bases; nucleotides not matched to a gene: 10. Germline CDR1 is GTSNPN and CDR2 is SVGIG (reference sequence). This CDR3 has 14 residues. The CDR3 protein is CAWSRGAGANEQYF. CDR3 in DNA: TGTGCCTGGAGTAGGGGAGCGGGGGCCAATGAGCAGTACTTC.

In this sample, this clonotype turned up many times. The chain is built from TRBV4-2 and TRBJ2-4; 7 nucleotides agree with TRBD1. J was trimmed by 5 bases and V by 3 bases; bases with no gene match: 7. Germline V gene lookup returns CDR1 LGHNA and CDR2 YNFKEQ. This CDR3 has 15 residues. CDR3 DNA: TGTGCCAGCAGCCATTCCGACAGGGACCAAAACATTCAGTACTTC. Amino acid sequence: CASSHSDRDQNIQYF.

The count of this clonotype is one. Since a much larger clone is just one base distant, this may be a read error. The chain links TRBV7-3 to TRBJ2-1; possibly TRBD1 or TRBD2 for D (5 bases each). The CDR3 covers 14 residues. Germline CDR1 SGHTA, CDR2 FQGTGA. Trimming shortened V by 6 bases and J by 8 bases, and 17 bases separated the two germline ends. CDR3 sequence (DNA): TGTGCCAGCAGTCGGGACCCAGCGGCCGATGAGCAGTTCTTC. Its protein product is CASSRDPAADEQFF.

This clonotype was recorded many times. This chain uses TRBV11-1 with TRBJ2-5; either TRBD1 or TRBD2 may supply D (7 bases each). CDR1 and CDR2 (germline): SGHAT, FQDESV (reference sequence). The CDR3 is made up of 15 amino acids. V was cut by 5 bases and J by 5 bases, with 18 bases left in between. This CDR3 reads CASSTLQGRGETQYF. The CDR3 DNA is TGTGCCAGCAGCACCTTACAGGGGAGGGGGGAGACCCAGTACTTC.

This clonotype was counted between two and nine times. Mismatch with germline at one junction end may stem from a read error. V usage is TRBV5-1 and J usage is TRBJ1-1; tentative D call: TRBD1 (5 bases). The CDR3 is 15 amino acids. CDR1 SGHRS and CDR2 YFSETQ come from the germline V gene. The CDR3 coding sequence is TGCGCCAGCAGCTTGGACAGGCCGTCGGGCACTGAAGTTTTCTTT. This translates into CASSLDRPSGTEVFF.

The V call is TRBV21-1, the J call TRBJ1-1. TRBV21-1 is a recognized pseudogene. CDR3 size: 17 residues. The CDR3 is CASSNKSQALINTEAFF. The DNA for the CDR3 is TGTGCCAGCAGCAATAAATCCCAGGCTCTCATAAACACTGAAGCTTTCTTT.

This clonotype has at least ten counts. The chain couples TRBV7-9 to TRBJ2-1; D is possibly TRBD1 (6 bases). Germline loops: CDR1 SEHNR, CDR2 FQNEAQ (reference sequence). Trimming took 5 bases from V and 8 from J, leaving 10 bases between them. The CDR3 is made up of 12 amino acids. The CDR3 reads CASSHDRHEQFF. Written as DNA, the CDR3 is TGTGCCAGCAGCCACGACAGGCATGAGCAGTTCTTC. Filled out from reference TRBV7-9 and TRBJ2-1, the complete variable domain reads DTGVSQNPRHKITKRGQNVTFRCDPISEHNRLYWYRQTLGQGPEFLTYFQNEAQLEKSRLLSDRFSAERPKGSFSTLEIQRTEQGDSAMYLCASSHDRHEQFFGPGTRLTVL.

Note on this clonotype: This may come from a read error, since a much larger clone is one base off. The J gene is TRBJ2-7, the V gene TRBV27; unclear D gene. V lost 4 bases, J lost 0 bases, and 10 bases lay in between. There are 14 residues in the CDR3. Germline CDR1 is MNHEY and CDR2 is SMNVEV (reference sequence). CDR3 sequence: CASSCGQLSYEQYF. In nucleotides, the CDR3 is TGTGCCAGCAGTTGTGGTCAGCTCTCCTACGAGCAGTACTTC.

This clonotype was counted ten times or more. The chain has TRBV29-1 and TRBJ2-5; a possible D gene is TRBD1 (6 bases). V lost 7 bases and J 3 bases, leaving 12 bases between the germline ends. CDR3 size: 12 residues. Per the germline V gene, CDR1 is SQVTM and CDR2 is ANQGSEA. This CDR3 reads CSGQGQEETQYF. For the CDR3, the DNA is TGCAGCGGCCAGGGACAAGAAGAGACCCAGTACTTC.

There are many counts of this clonotype. The chain carries TRBV20-1 and TRBJ2-5; the match to TRBD2 covers 7 bases. There are 14 residues in the CDR3. Germline CDR1 reads DFQATT; CDR2 reads SNEGSKA (reference sequence). V shed 5 bases and J 5 bases; nucleotides not matched to a gene: 11. The CDR3 here is CSAPRGGGRETQYF. DNA of the CDR3: TGCAGTGCTCCAAGGGGCGGGGGTCGGGAGACCCAGTACTTC.

In its sample, this clonotype was seen many times. This chain links TRBV25-1 with TRBJ2-3, with unresolved D. Trimming removed 5 bases from V and 3 bases from J, with 9 bases in between. Germline values: CDR1 MGHDK, CDR2 SYGVNS. The CDR3 is 13 amino acids. Here the CDR3 DNA reads TGTGCCAGCAGTTACTCCAAGACAGATACGCAGTATTTT. Encoded protein: CASSYSKTDTQYF.